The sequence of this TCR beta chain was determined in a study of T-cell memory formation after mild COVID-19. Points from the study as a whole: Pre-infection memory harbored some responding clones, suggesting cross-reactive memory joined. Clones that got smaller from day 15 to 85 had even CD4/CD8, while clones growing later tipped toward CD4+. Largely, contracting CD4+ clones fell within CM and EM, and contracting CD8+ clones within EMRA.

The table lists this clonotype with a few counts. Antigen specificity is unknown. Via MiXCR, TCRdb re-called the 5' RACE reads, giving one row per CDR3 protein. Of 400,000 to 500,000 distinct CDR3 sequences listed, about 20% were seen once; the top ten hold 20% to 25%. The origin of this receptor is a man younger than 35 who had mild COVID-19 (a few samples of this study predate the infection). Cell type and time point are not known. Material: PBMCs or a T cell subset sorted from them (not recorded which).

CDR3 protein: CASSLGQGHSPLHF. DNA of the CDR3: TGTGCCAGCAGCTTGGGACAGGGGCATTCACCCCTCCACTTT. The chain combines TRBV7-9 with TRBJ1-6; 10 nucleotides line up with TRBD1. Per germline, CDR1 SEHNR and CDR2 FQNEAQ (reference sequence). Trimming at V came to 3 bases and at J to 8 bases, leaving 1 base not matched to a gene. This CDR3 spans 14 amino acids.